This section outlines one T cell receptor beta chain sequence together with its context. No antigen is known for it. One base away there is no much larger clone; base qualities are not given. The sequencer was an Illumina HiSeq 1500. TCRdb took the public reads, trimmed them with fastp at Q25, ran MiXCR for clone calling and kept in-frame beta chains. Duplicate CDR3 protein sequences are folded into a single record with the most common DNA and genes. The sample table contains some 800,000 distinct CDR3 sequences; only one count was recorded for approximately 30% of them. Of the sample, 9.5% to 15% falls within the top ten clones. The treatment or condition label of this sample denotes: in vitro stimulation with specific CMV peptide epitopes to enrich CMV-specific T cells. This record comes from a study of T cell repertoires in cytomegalovirus infection (dated by TCRdb to between 2018 and 2020). For context, the study as a whole: Alongside well-studied HLA-B-restricted epitopes, the peptide stimulations were aimed at recently identified HLA-C-restricted CMV epitopes, whose presentation resists viral immunomodulation. Donor HLA type was relevant to the analysis, as public TCR beta signatures indicated carriage of CMV infection together with the matching HLA type.

V lost 6 bases and J lost 2 bases, and the count of bases not matched to a germline gene is 14. The CDR3 numbers 17 residues from cysteine through phenylalanine. The read is trimmed to its CDR3 DNA, 51 bases read in frame from base 1. From the germline V gene (reference sequence), CDR1 is MNHEY and CDR2 is SMNVEV. Paper-wide results and their limitations: In both this cohort and an independent roughly 360-donor cohort, the cumulative frequency of public TCR beta family members distinguished carriers of CMV infection plus the relevant HLA type. The ex vivo response was dominated by HLA-C-restricted CMV-specific TCR beta clonotypes, which also provided the single most frequent clonotype in two of eight donors.

Material: cultured CD8+ T cells from PBMCs, obtained from culture after CMV antigen stimulation. This sequence uses TRBV27 and TRBJ2-3; 7 bases in the junction line up with TRBD1. This clonotype originated in a human donor in good health (CMV status not recorded). Some clones in this sample may be carry-over from other donors' samples. The CDR3 has the sequence CASSVGGLQGPTDTQYF. The nucleotide sequence reads TGTGCCAGCAGCGTAGGGGGCCTACAAGGACCCACAGATACGCAGTATTTT.